The rows below give T cell receptor beta chains drawn from one sample of a study of shared clonotypes between healthy human individuals. Assay: immunoSEQ multiplex PCR; the TCRdb copy retains only in-frame clones and omits some. The sample includes approximately 500,000 clones, 90% to 97% seen only once; the top ten take about 0.064%. The sample consisted of naive CD4+ T cells sorted from blood. These receptors came from a woman aged 30 to 39 in good health. The CDR3 runs from the conserved cysteine through the conserved F or W. The D gene is left open where the match is weak. The listing skips clone size in some rows; elsewhere it reads once, few, many or a size class.

d_call: -; clone_size: -; j_call: TRBJ2-6; v_call: TRBV6-1; cdr3_nt: TGTGCCAGCAGTGAAAGGCCCATTGGAGGGGCCAACGTCCTGACTTTC; cdr3_aa: CASSERPIGGANVLTF
d_call: -; clone_size: -; j_call: TRBJ2-1; v_call: TRBV7-8; cdr3_nt: TGTGCCAGCAGCGTCGACAGTACCTACAATGAGCAGTTCTTC; cdr3_aa: CASSVDSTYNEQFF
d_call: -; clone_size: once; j_call: TRBJ2-7; v_call: TRBV14; cdr3_nt: TGTGCCAGCAGCCAATACGACAGGACCTCCTACGAGCAGTACTTC; cdr3_aa: CASSQYDRTSYEQYF
d_call: -; clone_size: once; j_call: TRBJ1-5; v_call: TRBV10-3; cdr3_nt: TGTGCCATCAGTGATTTGGAAGCTGGGCAGCCCCAGCATTTT; cdr3_aa: CAISDLEAGQPQHF
d_call: -; clone_size: -; j_call: TRBJ2-1; v_call: TRBV29-1; cdr3_nt: TGCAGCGGGGGTGCAGGGTACTACAATGAGCAGTTCTTC; cdr3_aa: CSGGAGYYNEQFF
d_call: -; clone_size: -; j_call: TRBJ1-3; v_call: TRBV5-1; cdr3_nt: TGCGCCAGCAGCCGGGACGCACCCTCTGGAAACACCATATATTTT; cdr3_aa: CASSRDAPSGNTIYF
d_call: TRBD1; clone_size: -; j_call: TRBJ1-5; v_call: TRBV6-6; cdr3_nt: TGTGCCAGCAGTTGGGACAGTAGCAATCAGCCCCAGCATTTT; cdr3_aa: CASSWDSSNQPQHF
d_call: -; clone_size: -; j_call: TRBJ2-6; v_call: TRBV19; cdr3_nt: TGTGCCAGTGCGCAGTCCCCCTCTGGGGCCAACGTCCTGACTTTC; cdr3_aa: CASAQSPSGANVLTF
d_call: TRBD1; clone_size: -; j_call: TRBJ1-3; v_call: TRBV18; cdr3_nt: TGTGCCAGCTCACCAGGGACAGAGTTAAACACCATATATTTT; cdr3_aa: CASSPGTELNTIYF
d_call: -; clone_size: -; j_call: TRBJ2-5; v_call: TRBV14; cdr3_nt: TGTGCCAGCAGCCAAGATCGGATCGCGAGAGAGACCCAGTACTTC; cdr3_aa: CASSQDRIARETQYF
d_call: -; clone_size: -; j_call: TRBJ1-1; v_call: TRBV7-9; cdr3_nt: TGTGCCAGCAGCTTAGGGTTCGGCGGGATTCACACTGAAGCTTTCTTT; cdr3_aa: CASSLGFGGIHTEAFF
d_call: -; clone_size: -; j_call: TRBJ2-5; v_call: TRBV19; cdr3_nt: TGTGCCAGTAGTATCGCGGTTGGAGAGACCCAGTACTTC; cdr3_aa: CASSIAVGETQYF
d_call: TRBD2; clone_size: -; j_call: TRBJ2-2; v_call: TRBV11-2; cdr3_nt: TGTGCCAGCACCCTCGCGGGGAGGGCGTGGGATACCGGGGAGCTGTTTTTT; cdr3_aa: CASTLAGRAWDTGELFF
d_call: -; clone_size: -; j_call: TRBJ2-2; v_call: TRBV28; cdr3_nt: TGTGCCAGCAGTGGTCCAGGGGCGAACACCGGGGAGCTGTTTTTT; cdr3_aa: CASSGPGANTGELFF
d_call: TRBD1; clone_size: once; j_call: TRBJ1-2; v_call: TRBV28; cdr3_nt: TGTGCCAGCAGTACGACCGGGACAGGGATCCCTAACTATGGCTACACCTTC; cdr3_aa: CASSTTGTGIPNYGYTF
d_call: -; clone_size: -; j_call: TRBJ1-2; v_call: TRBV5-4; cdr3_nt: TGTGCCAGCAGCCCGGACAGTTACTATGGCTACACCTTC; cdr3_aa: CASSPDSYYGYTF
d_call: TRBD2; clone_size: -; j_call: TRBJ2-1; v_call: TRBV18; cdr3_nt: TGTGCCAGCTCACCTGCGGGGACTAACGAGCAGTTCTTC; cdr3_aa: CASSPAGTNEQFF
d_call: TRBD2; clone_size: -; j_call: TRBJ2-1; v_call: TRBV5-4; cdr3_nt: TGTGCCAGCAGCTCGCGTAGCGGGAGGGACAATGAGCAGTTCTTC; cdr3_aa: CASSSRSGRDNEQFF
d_call: -; clone_size: -; j_call: TRBJ2-7; v_call: TRBV10-1; cdr3_nt: TGCGCCAGCAGTGATAGATACGAGCAGTACTTC; cdr3_aa: CASSDRYEQYF
d_call: TRBD1; clone_size: -; j_call: TRBJ1-1; v_call: TRBV5-1; cdr3_nt: TGCGCCAGCAGCCCATTACAGGGGGAAGGGACTGAAGCTTTCTTT; cdr3_aa: CASSPLQGEGTEAFF
d_call: TRBD1; clone_size: -; j_call: TRBJ1-1; v_call: TRBV19; cdr3_nt: TGTGCCAGCTCGGACAGGCAGGGCACTGAAGCTTTCTTT; cdr3_aa: CASSDRQGTEAFF
d_call: -; clone_size: -; j_call: TRBJ2-6; v_call: TRBV11-3; cdr3_nt: TGTGCCAGCAGCTCCCAGGGAACTGGGGCCAACGTCCTGACTTTC; cdr3_aa: CASSSQGTGANVLTF
d_call: TRBD2; clone_size: -; j_call: TRBJ2-2; v_call: TRBV7-9; cdr3_nt: TGTGCCAGCAGCAGGACTAGCGGGAGGTCGGAGCTGTTTTTT; cdr3_aa: CASSRTSGRSELFF
d_call: TRBD1; clone_size: once; j_call: TRBJ1-4; v_call: TRBV7-8; cdr3_nt: TGTGCCAGCAGCCGGACAGGGGGGATAGAAAAACTGTTTTTT; cdr3_aa: CASSRTGGIEKLFF
d_call: -; clone_size: -; j_call: TRBJ1-1; v_call: TRBV6-4; cdr3_nt: TGTGCCAGCAGTGTAGGCTTTAACACTGAAGCTTTCTTT; cdr3_aa: CASSVGFNTEAFF
d_call: -; clone_size: -; j_call: TRBJ2-7; v_call: TRBV18; cdr3_nt: TGTGCCAGCTCACCACCGGGAGGGGGCGACGAGCAGTACTTC; cdr3_aa: CASSPPGGGDEQYF
d_call: -; clone_size: -; j_call: TRBJ1-1; v_call: TRBV2; cdr3_nt: TGTGCCAGCGGCGACAGAATGAACACTGAAGCTTTCTTT; cdr3_aa: CASGDRMNTEAFF
d_call: TRBD2; clone_size: -; j_call: TRBJ2-7; v_call: TRBV28; cdr3_nt: TGTGCCAGCAGTCTGCGCCCAACTAGCGCGAGGGGAACAAGCGGCTACGAGCAGTACTTC; cdr3_aa: CASSLRPTSARGTSGYEQYF
d_call: -; clone_size: -; j_call: TRBJ1-1; v_call: TRBV6-1; cdr3_nt: TGTGCCAGCAGTGAAAGTAGGGCGGCTGAAGCTTTCTTT; cdr3_aa: CASSESRAAEAFF
d_call: -; clone_size: -; j_call: TRBJ1-1; v_call: TRBV28; cdr3_nt: TGTGCCAGCAGTGGGTACACTGAAGCTTTCTTT; cdr3_aa: CASSGYTEAFF
d_call: -; clone_size: -; j_call: TRBJ2-2; v_call: TRBV7-2; cdr3_nt: TGTGCCAGCAGCTTAAGCAGATCCGGGGAGCTGTTTTTT; cdr3_aa: CASSLSRSGELFF
d_call: TRBD1; clone_size: -; j_call: TRBJ2-2; v_call: TRBV2; cdr3_nt: TGTGCCAGCAGTGGGGGACAGGGTTACACCGGGGAGCTGTTTTTT; cdr3_aa: CASSGGQGYTGELFF
d_call: TRBD2; clone_size: -; j_call: TRBJ2-2; v_call: TRBV7-9; cdr3_nt: TGTGCCAGCAGCTATGATAGCGGGAGGGCCCCCGGGGAGCTGTTTTTT; cdr3_aa: CASSYDSGRAPGELFF
d_call: -; clone_size: once; j_call: TRBJ1-5; v_call: TRBV6-5; cdr3_nt: TGTGCCAGCAGCTATCTTGGAAGACAGCCCCAGCATTTT; cdr3_aa: CASSYLGRQPQHF
d_call: -; clone_size: -; j_call: TRBJ1-5; v_call: TRBV18; cdr3_nt: TGTGCCAGCTCCTTAGAAGGGGGGAAGAATCAGCCCCAGCATTTT; cdr3_aa: CASSLEGGKNQPQHF
d_call: TRBD1; clone_size: -; j_call: TRBJ2-7; v_call: TRBV18; cdr3_nt: TGTGCCAGCTCAACCCGGGACAGTCCCCACGAGCAGTACTTC; cdr3_aa: CASSTRDSPHEQYF
d_call: -; clone_size: -; j_call: TRBJ2-5; v_call: TRBV5-1; cdr3_nt: TGCGCCAGCAGCTTGGATCCAGAGACCCAGTACTTC; cdr3_aa: CASSLDPETQYF
d_call: TRBD1; clone_size: -; j_call: TRBJ2-5; v_call: TRBV7-8; cdr3_nt: TGTGCCAGCAGCTTGCGGATAGGGACAGGGCAAGAGACCCAGTACTTC; cdr3_aa: CASSLRIGTGQETQYF
d_call: TRBD1; clone_size: -; j_call: TRBJ1-1; v_call: TRBV6-5; cdr3_nt: TGTGCCAGCAGGCAACAGGGGGCGGTGAACACTGAAGCTTTCTTT; cdr3_aa: CASRQQGAVNTEAFF
d_call: -; clone_size: -; j_call: TRBJ2-7; v_call: TRBV11-2; cdr3_nt: TGTGCCAGCAGCTCCAACCTACTGGGGCGCGTTTCTATCGCGCAGTACTTC; cdr3_aa: CASSSNLLGRVSIAQYF
d_call: -; clone_size: -; j_call: TRBJ2-1; v_call: TRBV7-7; cdr3_nt: TGTGCCAGCAGCTTAGGCGGACCAAATGAGCAGTTCTTC; cdr3_aa: CASSLGGPNEQFF
d_call: -; clone_size: -; j_call: TRBJ2-6; v_call: TRBV5-1; cdr3_nt: TGCGCCAGCAGCAAATACAGGGAGTTAGCTGGGGCCAACGTCCTGACTTTC; cdr3_aa: CASSKYRELAGANVLTF
d_call: -; clone_size: once; j_call: TRBJ2-2; v_call: TRBV28; cdr3_nt: TGTGCCAGCAGTTCCCCAGGAGACGTAACCGGGGAGCTGTTTTTT; cdr3_aa: CASSSPGDVTGELFF
d_call: -; clone_size: -; j_call: TRBJ2-4; v_call: TRBV28; cdr3_nt: TGTGCCAGCAGGTCCACCAAGAGGGAGCACATTCAGTACTTC; cdr3_aa: CASRSTKREHIQYF
d_call: TRBD1; clone_size: -; j_call: TRBJ1-2; v_call: TRBV5-1; cdr3_nt: TGCGCCAGCAGCTTGGACGGACAGGGGAATGGCTACACCTTC; cdr3_aa: CASSLDGQGNGYTF